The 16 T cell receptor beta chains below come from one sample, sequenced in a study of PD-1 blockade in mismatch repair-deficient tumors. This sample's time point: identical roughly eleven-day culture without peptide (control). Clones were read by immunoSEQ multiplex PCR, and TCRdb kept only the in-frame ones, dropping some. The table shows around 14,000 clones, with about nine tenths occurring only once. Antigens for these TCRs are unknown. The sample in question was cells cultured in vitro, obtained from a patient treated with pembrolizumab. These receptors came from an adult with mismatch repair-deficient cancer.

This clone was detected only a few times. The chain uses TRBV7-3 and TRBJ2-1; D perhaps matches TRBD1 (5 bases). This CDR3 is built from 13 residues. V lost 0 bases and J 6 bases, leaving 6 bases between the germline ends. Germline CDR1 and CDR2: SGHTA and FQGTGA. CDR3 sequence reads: CASSLTGLNEQFF. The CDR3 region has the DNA TGTGCCAGCAGCTTAACGGGGCTCAATGAGCAGTTCTTC.

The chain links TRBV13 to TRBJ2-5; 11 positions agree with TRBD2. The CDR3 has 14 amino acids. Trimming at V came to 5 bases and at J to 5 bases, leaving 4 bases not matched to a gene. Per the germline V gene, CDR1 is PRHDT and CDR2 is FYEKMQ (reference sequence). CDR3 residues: CASSIRTSGETQYF. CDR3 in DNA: TGTGCCAGCAGCATTCGGACTAGCGGGGAGACCCAGTACTTC.

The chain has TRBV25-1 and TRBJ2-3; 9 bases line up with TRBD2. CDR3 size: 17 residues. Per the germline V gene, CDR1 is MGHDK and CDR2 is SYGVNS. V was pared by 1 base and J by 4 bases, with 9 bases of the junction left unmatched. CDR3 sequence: CASSEFVAGGRADTQYF. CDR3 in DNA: TGTGCCAGCAGTGAATTTGTTGCGGGAGGGCGCGCAGATACGCAGTATTTT.

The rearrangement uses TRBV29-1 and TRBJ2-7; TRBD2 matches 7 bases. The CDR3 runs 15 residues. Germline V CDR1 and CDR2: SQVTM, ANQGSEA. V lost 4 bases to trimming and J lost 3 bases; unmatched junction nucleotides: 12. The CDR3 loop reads CSVGRRGGPFYEQYF. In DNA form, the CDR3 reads TGCAGCGTTGGGAGACGGGGAGGGCCGTTCTACGAGCAGTACTTC.

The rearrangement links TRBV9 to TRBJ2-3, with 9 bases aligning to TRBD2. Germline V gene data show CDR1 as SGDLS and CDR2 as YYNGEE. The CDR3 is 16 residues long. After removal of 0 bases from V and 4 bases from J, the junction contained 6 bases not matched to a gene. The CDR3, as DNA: TGTGCCAGCAGCGTAGGAAGTAGCGGGAGTGCAGATACGCAGTATTTT. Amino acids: CASSVGSSGSADTQYF.

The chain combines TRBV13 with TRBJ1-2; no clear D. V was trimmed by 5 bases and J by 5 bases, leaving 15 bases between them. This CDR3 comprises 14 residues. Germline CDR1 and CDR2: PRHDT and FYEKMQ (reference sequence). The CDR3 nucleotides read TGTGCCAGCAGCACCCGAGGAGGTGCGTATGGCTACACCTTC. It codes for CASSTRGGAYGYTF.

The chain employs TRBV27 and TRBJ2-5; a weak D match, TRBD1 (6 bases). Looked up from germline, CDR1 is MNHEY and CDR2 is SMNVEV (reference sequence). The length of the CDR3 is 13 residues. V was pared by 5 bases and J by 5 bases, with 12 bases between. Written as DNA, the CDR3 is TGTGCCAGCAGTCATCAGAGGGGGGAGACCCAGTACTTC. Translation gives CASSHQRGETQYF.

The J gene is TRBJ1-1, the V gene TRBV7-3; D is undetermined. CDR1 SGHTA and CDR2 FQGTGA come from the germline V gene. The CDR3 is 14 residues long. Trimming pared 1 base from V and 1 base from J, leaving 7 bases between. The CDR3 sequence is CASSLKTPNTEAFF. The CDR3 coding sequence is TGTGCCAGCAGCTTAAAGACACCGAACACTGAAGCTTTCTTT.

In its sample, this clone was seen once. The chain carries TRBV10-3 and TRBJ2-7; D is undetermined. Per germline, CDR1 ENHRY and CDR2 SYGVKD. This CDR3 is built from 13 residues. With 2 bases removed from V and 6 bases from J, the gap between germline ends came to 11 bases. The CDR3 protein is CAISEGQPGEQYF. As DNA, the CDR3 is TGTGCCATCAGTGAGGGTCAACCCGGCGAGCAGTACTTC.

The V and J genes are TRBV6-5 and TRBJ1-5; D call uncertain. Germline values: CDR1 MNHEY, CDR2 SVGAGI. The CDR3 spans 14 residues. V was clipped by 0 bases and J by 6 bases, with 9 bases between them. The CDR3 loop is CASSYSVESQPQHF. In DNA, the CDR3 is TGTGCCAGCAGTTACTCAGTAGAAAGTCAGCCCCAGCATTTT.

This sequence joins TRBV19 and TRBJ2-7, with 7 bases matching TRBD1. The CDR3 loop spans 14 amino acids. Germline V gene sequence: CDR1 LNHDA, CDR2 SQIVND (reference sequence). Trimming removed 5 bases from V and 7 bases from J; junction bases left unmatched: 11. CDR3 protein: CASSLRTGPWEQYF. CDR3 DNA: TGTGCCAGTAGTCTTAGGACAGGCCCGTGGGAGCAGTACTTC.

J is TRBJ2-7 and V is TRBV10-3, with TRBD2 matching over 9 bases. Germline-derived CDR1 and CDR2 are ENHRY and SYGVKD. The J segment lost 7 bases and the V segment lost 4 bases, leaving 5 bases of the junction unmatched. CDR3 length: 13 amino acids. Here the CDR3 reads CAISVAGEGEQYF. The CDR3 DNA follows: TGTGCCATCAGTGTAGCGGGAGAGGGGGAGCAGTACTTC.

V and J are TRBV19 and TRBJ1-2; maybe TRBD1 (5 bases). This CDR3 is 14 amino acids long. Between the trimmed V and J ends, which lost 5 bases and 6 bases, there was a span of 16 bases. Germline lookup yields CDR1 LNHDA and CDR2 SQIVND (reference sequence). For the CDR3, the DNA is TGTGCCAGTAGTCCCGAGGGGCTCGCTAATGGCTACACCTTC. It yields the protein CASSPEGLANGYTF.

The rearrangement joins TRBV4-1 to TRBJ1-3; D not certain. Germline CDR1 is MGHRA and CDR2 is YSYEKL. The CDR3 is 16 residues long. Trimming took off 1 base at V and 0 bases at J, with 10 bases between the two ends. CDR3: CASSQAHTYSGNTIYF. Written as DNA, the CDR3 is TGCGCCAGCAGCCAAGCACACACCTACTCTGGAAACACCATATATTTT.

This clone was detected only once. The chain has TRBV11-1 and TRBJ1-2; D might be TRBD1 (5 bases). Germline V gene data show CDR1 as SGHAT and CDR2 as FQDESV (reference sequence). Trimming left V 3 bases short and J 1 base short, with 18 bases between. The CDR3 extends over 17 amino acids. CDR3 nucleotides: TGTGCCAGCAGCTTCGGGACTGAAAGCCTGCTTAACTATGGCTACACCTTC. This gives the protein CASSFGTESLLNYGYTF.

The CDR3 sequence is CSVEGQGALELFF. The DNA for the CDR3 is TGCAGCGTTGAGGGACAGGGGGCGCTGGAGCTGTTTTTT. V and J are TRBV29-1 and TRBJ2-2, with 12 bases identical to TRBD1. This CDR3 spans 13 amino acids. J gave up 10 bases and V 3 bases, and 3 bases lay outside the gene matches. The germline V gene encodes CDR1 SQVTM and CDR2 ANQGSEA.